This TCR beta chain is from a study of blood T cell repertoires in COVID-19. On the study more broadly: There were acute and convalescent COVID-19 samples, and they came from the United States, Italy and Spain. The analysed material was cDNA or gDNA that came from T cells, B-cell-depleted T cells, or PBMCs.

Methods used by the authors: Estimation of nucleated cell counts relied on the amplification of reference gene primers. TCRdb's copy holds only in-frame clones and misses some; the assay was immunoSEQ multiplex PCR. Clone size and V and J calls were adopted from that table, with D and trimming inferred from the DNA. Among about 200,000 clones listed, roughly 87% were seen once. The germline V gene has CDR1 SGHNT and CDR2 YENEEA. V was clipped by 6 bases and J by 1 base; unmatched bases: 10. CDR3 length: 16 amino acids. The source is a man in his forties with active or convalescent COVID-19. The V and J genes are TRBV11-3 and TRBJ1-1; 8 bases are shared with TRBD1. The source material was peripheral blood. CDR3 residues: CASSPGGFRGNTEAFF. The CDR3 DNA follows: TGTGCCAGCAGTCCAGGGGGCTTTAGAGGGAACACTGAAGCTTTCTTT.